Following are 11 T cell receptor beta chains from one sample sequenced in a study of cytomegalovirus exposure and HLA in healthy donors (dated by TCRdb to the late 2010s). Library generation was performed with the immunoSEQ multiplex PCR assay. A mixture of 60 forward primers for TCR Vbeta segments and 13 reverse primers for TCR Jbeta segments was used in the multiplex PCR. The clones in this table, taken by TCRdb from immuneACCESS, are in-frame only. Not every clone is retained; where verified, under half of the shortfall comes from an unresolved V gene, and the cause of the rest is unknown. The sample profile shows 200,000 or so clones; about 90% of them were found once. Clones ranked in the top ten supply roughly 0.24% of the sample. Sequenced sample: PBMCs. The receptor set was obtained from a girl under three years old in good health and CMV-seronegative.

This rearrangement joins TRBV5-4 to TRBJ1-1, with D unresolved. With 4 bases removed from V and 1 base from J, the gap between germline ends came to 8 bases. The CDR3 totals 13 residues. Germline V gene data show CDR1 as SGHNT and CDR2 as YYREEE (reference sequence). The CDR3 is CASSIIENTEAFF. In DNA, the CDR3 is TGTGCCAGCAGCATTATAGAGAACACTGAAGCTTTCTTT.

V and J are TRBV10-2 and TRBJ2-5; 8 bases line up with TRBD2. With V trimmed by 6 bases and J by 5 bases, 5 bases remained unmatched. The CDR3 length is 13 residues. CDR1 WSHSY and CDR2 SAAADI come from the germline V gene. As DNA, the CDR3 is TGCGCCAGCAGGGCCAGCGGGAGTGAGACCCAGTACTTC. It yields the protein CASRASGSETQYF.

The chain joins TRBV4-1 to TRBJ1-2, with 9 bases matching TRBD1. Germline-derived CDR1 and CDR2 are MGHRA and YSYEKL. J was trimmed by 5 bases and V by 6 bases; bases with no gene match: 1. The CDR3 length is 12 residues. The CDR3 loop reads CASSGQGYGYTF. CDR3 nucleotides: TGCGCCAGCAGTGGACAGGGGTATGGCTACACCTTC.

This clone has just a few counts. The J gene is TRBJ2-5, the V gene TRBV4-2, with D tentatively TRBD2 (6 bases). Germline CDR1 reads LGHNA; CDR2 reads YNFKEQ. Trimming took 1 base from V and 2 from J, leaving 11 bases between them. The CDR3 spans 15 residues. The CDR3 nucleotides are TGTGCCAGCAGCCAAGGCGGGAACGGTCAAGAGACCCAGTACTTC. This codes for CASSQGGNGQETQYF.

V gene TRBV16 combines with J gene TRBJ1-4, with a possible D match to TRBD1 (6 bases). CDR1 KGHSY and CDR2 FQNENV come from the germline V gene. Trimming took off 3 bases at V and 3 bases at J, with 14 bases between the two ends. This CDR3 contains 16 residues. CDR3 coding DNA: TGTGCCAGCAGCCAGTCCTCAGGGGTTCCTAATGAAAAACTGTTTTTT. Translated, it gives CASSQSSGVPNEKLFF.

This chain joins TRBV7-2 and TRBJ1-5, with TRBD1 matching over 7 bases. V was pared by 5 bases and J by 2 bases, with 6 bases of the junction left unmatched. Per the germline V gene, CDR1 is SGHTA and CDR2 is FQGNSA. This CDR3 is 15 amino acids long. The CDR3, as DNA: TGTGCCAGCAGCCCAGTTGGGACAGGCAATCAGCCCCAGCATTTT. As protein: CASSPVGTGNQPQHF.

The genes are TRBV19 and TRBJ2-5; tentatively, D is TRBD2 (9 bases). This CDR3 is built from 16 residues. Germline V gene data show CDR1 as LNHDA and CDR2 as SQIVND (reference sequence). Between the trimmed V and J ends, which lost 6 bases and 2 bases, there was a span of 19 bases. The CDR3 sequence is CASRRGGTGSQETQYF. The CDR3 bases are TGTGCCAGTAGGCGGGGGGGGACAGGCTCTCAAGAGACCCAGTACTTC. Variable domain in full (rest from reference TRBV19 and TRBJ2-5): DGGITQSPKYLFRKEGQNVTLSCEQNLNHDAMYWYRQDPGQGLRLIYYSQIVNDFQKGDIAEGYSVSREKKESFPLTVTSAQKNPTAFYLCASRRGGTGSQETQYFGPGTRLLVL.

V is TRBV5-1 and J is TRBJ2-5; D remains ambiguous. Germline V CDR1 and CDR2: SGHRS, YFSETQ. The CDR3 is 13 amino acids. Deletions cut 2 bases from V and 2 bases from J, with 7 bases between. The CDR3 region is CASSFLPQETQYF. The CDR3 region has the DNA TGCGCCAGCAGCTTTCTACCACAAGAGACCCAGTACTTC. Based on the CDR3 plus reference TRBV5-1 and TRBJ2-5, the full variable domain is KAGVTQTPRYLIKTRGQQVTLSCSPISGHRSVSWYQQTPGQGLQFLFEYFSETQRNKGNFPGRFSGRQFSNSRSEMNVSTLELGDSALYLCASSFLPQETQYFGPGTRLLVL.

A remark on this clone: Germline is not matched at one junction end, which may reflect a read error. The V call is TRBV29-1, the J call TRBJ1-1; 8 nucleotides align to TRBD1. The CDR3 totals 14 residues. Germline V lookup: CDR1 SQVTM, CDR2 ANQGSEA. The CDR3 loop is CSVERRTGNPEAFF. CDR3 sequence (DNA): TGCAGCGTTGAAAGGCGGACAGGGAACCCTGAAGCTTTCTTT.

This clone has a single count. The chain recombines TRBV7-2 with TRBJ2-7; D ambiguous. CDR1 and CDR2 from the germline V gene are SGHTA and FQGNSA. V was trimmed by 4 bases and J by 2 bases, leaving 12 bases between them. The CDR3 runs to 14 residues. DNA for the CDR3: TGTGCCAGCAGCTCGCCCACTGCCCCCTACGAGCAGTACTTC. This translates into CASSSPTAPYEQYF.

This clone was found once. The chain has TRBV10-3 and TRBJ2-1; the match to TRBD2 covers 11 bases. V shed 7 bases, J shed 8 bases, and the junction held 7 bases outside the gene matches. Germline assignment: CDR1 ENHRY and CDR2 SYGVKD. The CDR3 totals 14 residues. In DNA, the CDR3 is TGTGCCATCAATAGCGGGGGGGCCGGGGATGAGCAGTTCTTC. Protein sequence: CAINSGGAGDEQFF.